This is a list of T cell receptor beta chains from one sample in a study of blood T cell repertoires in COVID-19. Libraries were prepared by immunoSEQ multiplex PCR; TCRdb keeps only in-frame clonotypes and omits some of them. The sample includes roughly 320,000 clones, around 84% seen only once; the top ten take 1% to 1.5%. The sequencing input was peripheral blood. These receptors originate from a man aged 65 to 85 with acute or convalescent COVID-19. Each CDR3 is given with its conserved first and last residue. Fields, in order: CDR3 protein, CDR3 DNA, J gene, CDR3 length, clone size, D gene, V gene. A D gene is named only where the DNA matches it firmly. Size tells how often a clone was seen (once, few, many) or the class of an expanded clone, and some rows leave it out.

CASSAGLAGGTTYEQYF | TGTGCCAGCAGCGCGGGACTAGCGGGGGGAACTACCTACGAGCAGTACTTC | TRBJ2-7 | 17 | . | TRBD2 | TRBV9
CASSPPLGTGGNNEQFF | TGTGCCAGCTCACCACCTTTAGGCACAGGGGGAAACAATGAGCAGTTCTTC | TRBJ2-1 | 17 | . | TRBD1 | TRBV18
CAISAGGPNSPLHF | TGTGCCATCAGTGCTGGGGGCCCCAATTCACCCCTCCACTTT | TRBJ1-6 | 14 | . | . | TRBV10-3
CASSLEGLAGNTIYF | TGTGCCAGCAGCTTAGAGGGGCTGGCTGGAAACACCATATATTTT | TRBJ1-3 | 15 | . | . | TRBV7-2
CASKPSRGTRSIDDQPQHF | TGTGCCAGCAAACCCAGCCGGGGGACCCGGTCTATAGACGATCAGCCCCAGCATTTT | TRBJ1-5 | 19 | . | . | TRBV28
CASSQEGGRGYGNQPQHF | TGTGCCAGCAGCCAAGAAGGAGGCAGGGGGTACGGCAATCAGCCCCAGCATTTT | TRBJ1-5 | 18 | . | TRBD1 | TRBV4-2
CSARVRLEQFF | TGCAGTGCTAGAGTCCGTTTGGAGCAGTTCTTC | TRBJ2-1 | 11 | . | . | TRBV20-1
CASSFLTGELFF | TGTGCCAGCAGCTTCCTTACCGGGGAGCTGTTTTTT | TRBJ2-2 | 12 | . | . | TRBV11-2
CASSLTALTGANVLTF | TGTGCCAGCAGTTTGACTGCCCTTACGGGGGCCAACGTCCTGACTTTC | TRBJ2-6 | 16 | . | . | TRBV28
CASSSGSSGTDTQYF | TGTGCCAGCAGCTCGGGATCAAGCGGGACAGATACGCAGTATTTT | TRBJ2-3 | 15 | once | . | TRBV28
CAWSTLSSNQPQHF | TGTGCCTGGAGTACCTTGAGTAGCAATCAGCCCCAGCATTTT | TRBJ1-5 | 14 | . | . | TRBV30
CASSLEVGEQFF | TGTGCCAGCAGCTTAGAGGTCGGGGAGCAGTTCTTC | TRBJ2-1 | 12 | . | . | TRBV5-4
CASSLAGQGVSETQYF | TGCGCCAGCAGCTTGGCCGGACAGGGGGTGTCGGAGACCCAGTACTTC | TRBJ2-5 | 16 | . | TRBD1 | TRBV5-1
CSVESRSRGNTIYF | TGCAGCGTTGAATCTCGGTCGCGGGGAAACACCATATATTTT | TRBJ1-3 | 14 | . | . | TRBV29-1
CASSPKGGGNTIYF | TGTGCCAGCTCACCCAAAGGGGGCGGAAACACCATATATTTT | TRBJ1-3 | 14 | . | TRBD1 | TRBV18
CASSRWGLGSYEQYF | TGTGCCAGCAGCCGTTGGGGACTCGGCTCCTACGAGCAGTACTTC | TRBJ2-7 | 15 | . | . | TRBV5-4
CASSVDSLSTDTQYF | TGTGCCAGCAGCGTCGACTCTCTTAGCACAGATACGCAGTATTTT | TRBJ2-3 | 15 | . | . | TRBV9
CASSYTSGLNTEAFF | TGTGCCAGCAGTTACACCTCTGGCCTGAACACTGAAGCTTTCTTT | TRBJ1-1 | 15 | . | . | TRBV6-5
CASSPGLPTDTQYF | TGTGCCAGCAGCCCGGGACTTCCCACAGATACGCAGTATTTT | TRBJ2-3 | 14 | . | . | TRBV11-2
CASISHRGVLGYTF | TGTGCCAGCATAAGTCACAGGGGAGTTTTAGGCTACACCTTC | TRBJ1-2 | 14 | . | TRBD1 | TRBV28
CASSLAAGGNEKLFF | TGTGCCAGCAGCTTAGCGGCAGGGGGCAATGAAAAACTGTTTTTT | TRBJ1-4 | 15 | . | TRBD1 | TRBV7-9
CASSQDIQIQETQYF | TGTGCCAGCAGCCAAGATATACAGATTCAAGAGACCCAGTACTTC | TRBJ2-5 | 15 | . | . | TRBV14
CASSIDSQSSYEQYF | TGTGCCAGTAGTATCGACAGCCAGAGCTCCTACGAGCAGTACTTC | TRBJ2-7 | 15 | few | . | TRBV19
CASSFDSHYGYTF | TGTGCCAGCAGCTTTGACAGTCACTATGGCTACACCTTC | TRBJ1-2 | 13 | few | . | TRBV5-4
CASGVQGPTEAFF | TGTGCTAGTGGCGTACAGGGGCCCACTGAAGCTTTCTTT | TRBJ1-1 | 13 | once | TRBD1 | TRBV12-5
CASSLIRPSSGWSEQYF | TGTGCCAGCAGTTTGATCCGTCCGAGCAGCGGGTGGTCCGAGCAGTACTTC | TRBJ2-7 | 17 | . | . | TRBV6-2/TRBV6-3
CAGRQGWYF | TGTGCCGGGCGACAGGGCTGGTATTTT | TRBJ1-3 | 9 | . | . | TRBV21-1
CASSLAAGGLGMDEQFF | TGCGCCAGCAGCTTGGCAGCGGGGGGGCTTGGTATGGATGAGCAGTTCTTC | TRBJ2-1 | 17 | . | TRBD2 | TRBV5-1
CASSSGTSGGRTGELFF | TGCGCCAGCAGCAGCGGGACTAGCGGGGGGCGCACCGGGGAGCTGTTTTTT | TRBJ2-2 | 17 | . | TRBD2 | TRBV5-1
CASSLSGQGPQETQYF | TGTGCCAGCAGCTTGTCGGGACAGGGACCCCAAGAGACCCAGTACTTC | TRBJ2-5 | 16 | . | TRBD1 | TRBV5-8
CASSLNKGVYNEQFF | TGTGCCAGCAGCTTGAACAAGGGGGTCTACAATGAGCAGTTCTTC | TRBJ2-1 | 15 | . | . | TRBV7-9
CASSLARINEKLFF | TGTGCCAGCAGCTTAGCCAGAATTAATGAAAAACTGTTTTTT | TRBJ1-4 | 14 | . | . | TRBV7-8
CASSPGTSGSTDTQYF | TGTGCCAGCAGCCCTGGGACTAGCGGTAGCACAGATACGCAGTATTTT | TRBJ2-3 | 16 | many | TRBD2 | TRBV11-1
CASSRTSGSTDTQYF | TGCGCCAGCAGCCGGACTAGCGGTAGCACAGATACGCAGTATTTT | TRBJ2-3 | 15 | . | TRBD2 | TRBV4-3
CASSQDIMRGPAANEKLFF | TGCGCCAGCAGCCAAGATATCATGCGGGGACCGGCGGCTAATGAAAAACTGTTTTTT | TRBJ1-4 | 19 | . | . | TRBV4-3
CASRTRTGVTDTQYF | TGTGCCAGCAGGACGCGGACAGGAGTCACAGATACGCAGTATTTT | TRBJ2-3 | 15 | . | TRBD1 | TRBV28
CASSYSSLAVRDEQFF | TGTGCCAGCAGTTACTCGAGTCTAGCGGTTAGGGATGAGCAGTTCTTC | TRBJ2-1 | 16 | . | TRBD2 | TRBV6-2/TRBV6-3
CASRTRESSNEQFF | TGTGCCAGCAGAACTAGGGAATCCTCGAATGAGCAGTTCTTC | TRBJ2-1 | 14 | . | . | TRBV6-5
CASSAQGVGQPQHF | TGTGCCAGCAGTGCCCAGGGTGTAGGGCAGCCCCAGCATTTT | TRBJ1-5 | 14 | . | . | TRBV2
CASSPVGTGASNQPQHF | TGTGCCAGCTCACCAGTGGGGACAGGGGCTAGCAATCAGCCCCAGCATTTT | TRBJ1-5 | 17 | . | TRBD1 | TRBV18
CASSLTGATNEKLFF | TGTGCCAGCAGTTTGACAGGAGCAACTAATGAAAAACTGTTTTTT | TRBJ1-4 | 15 | once | . | TRBV28
CASSAGGSNQPQHF | TGTGCCAGCTCTGCTGGAGGTAGCAATCAGCCCCAGCATTTT | TRBJ1-5 | 14 | once | . | TRBV18
CAISEGQGESHTEAFF | TGTGCCATCAGTGAGGGACAGGGGGAATCGCACACTGAAGCTTTCTTT | TRBJ1-1 | 16 | . | TRBD1 | TRBV10-3
CASSSASESNYGYTF | TGTGCCAGCAGTTCCGCGTCGGAGAGTAACTATGGCTACACCTTC | TRBJ1-2 | 15 | . | . | TRBV6-5
CASSNFHRSFSYEQYF | TGTGCCAGCAGCAATTTCCACAGGTCCTTCTCCTACGAGCAGTACTTC | TRBJ2-7 | 16 | . | . | TRBV5-8
CATSLGSGTDNEQFF | TGTGCCACCAGTCTAGGTAGCGGGACCGACAATGAGCAGTTCTTC | TRBJ2-1 | 15 | . | TRBD2 | TRBV24-1
CASSFPGSGEQFF | TGTGCCAGCAGCTTCCCGGGTTCGGGTGAGCAGTTCTTC | TRBJ2-1 | 13 | . | . | TRBV11-3
CASSPPLGDGYEQYF | TGTGCCAGCTCACCACCGTTAGGGGATGGGTACGAGCAGTACTTC | TRBJ2-7 | 15 | . | . | TRBV18
CASRPPGGLVNEQFF | TGTGCCAGCAGACCTCCGGGGGGCCTCGTCAATGAGCAGTTCTTC | TRBJ2-1 | 15 | . | . | TRBV6-5
CASSPTPGGGTDTQYF | TGTGCCAGTAGTCCCACGCCTGGAGGTGGCACAGATACGCAGTATTTT | TRBJ2-3 | 16 | . | . | TRBV19
CASSLTRKETQYF | TGCGCCAGCAGCTTGACCAGGAAGGAGACCCAGTACTTC | TRBJ2-5 | 13 | . | . | TRBV5-1
CASSPWGDPGANVLTF | TGTGCCAGCAGCCCCTGGGGGGATCCTGGGGCCAACGTCCTGACTTTC | TRBJ2-6 | 16 | . | . | TRBV9
CSVKESNQPQHF | TGCAGCGTTAAGGAGAGCAATCAGCCCCAGCATTTT | TRBJ1-5 | 12 | once | . | TRBV29-1
CASMPQPGQAYNEQFF | TGTGCCAGCATGCCTCAACCGGGACAGGCTTACAATGAGCAGTTCTTC | TRBJ2-1 | 16 | . | TRBD1 | TRBV28
CASSLTGGKYEQYF | TGTGCCAGCAGTTTAACGGGAGGGAAGTACGAGCAGTACTTC | TRBJ2-7 | 14 | . | TRBD2 | TRBV28
CASSRQVNTEAFF | TGTGCCAGCAGCAGACAGGTGAACACTGAAGCTTTCTTT | TRBJ1-1 | 13 | . | . | TRBV2
CASSVLGGTGNTIYF | TGTGCCAGCAGCGTTTTGGGGGGAACTGGAAACACCATATATTTT | TRBJ1-3 | 15 | . | . | TRBV9
CASSQESTGHETQYF | TGCGCCAGCAGCCAAGAGTCCACAGGGCATGAGACCCAGTACTTC | TRBJ2-5 | 15 | . | . | TRBV4-3
CSVAGSSETQYF | TGCAGCGTGGCGGGGAGTTCAGAGACCCAGTACTTC | TRBJ2-5 | 12 | few | . | TRBV29-1